The clone carrying this T cell receptor (beta chain) was found a few times. What it recognizes is unknown. This sample is part of a study of cytomegalovirus exposure and HLA in healthy donors. Overall study findings and caveats: Researchers had no immune exposure information except CMV serostatus available. According to the study, around 150 TCR beta chains were cytomegalovirus-associated. In a later analysis, across HLA loci, associated TCR counts were highest for DRB1, lowest for HLA-C.

60 Vbeta and 13 Jbeta primers were used in PCR. Source study methods: A follow-up analysis tallied 86 million or so unique TCR beta chains, approximately 10 million shared. Some clones are missing from TCRdb's copy, which holds only in-frame ones; the method was immunoSEQ multiplex PCR. The V and J calls and the clone size are those of that table, but D and trimming were determined from the DNA. The sample has some 150,000 clones, around 75% seen once. The CDR3 extends over 15 amino acids. V shed 4 bases and J shed 8 bases, with 17 bases lying between them. Germline CDR1 is MGHRA and CDR2 is YSYEKL. The J gene is TRBJ1-4, the V gene TRBV4-1; D might be TRBD1 (5 bases). The TCR originated in a woman aged 25 to 39 in good health and CMV-seronegative. Sequences were obtained from PBMCs. CDR3 nucleotide sequence: TGCGCCAGCAGCCGCGGGACGGACTTAGGGGAAAAACTGTTTTTT. It specifies CASSRGTDLGEKLFF.